This T cell receptor (beta chain) is from a study of blood T cell repertoires in COVID-19 (dated by TCRdb to 2019 to 2021). Turning to the overall study: The collaborator samples originated in the United States, Italy and Spain and spanned the acute and convalescent phases of COVID-19. The material from the prospective study consisted of cDNA or gDNA derived from T cells, B-cell-depleted T cells, or PBMCs. Deeply sampled blood TCRbeta repertoires from subjects exposed to, actively infected with, or recovered from COVID-19 were included in the dataset. The repertoires were released in a freely available public database meant as a resource for research on the immune response to SARS-CoV-2. Samples were obtained from the ongoing ImmuneRACE study (first 160 participants) and from roughly 1,300 subjects provided by 6 global collaborators. A de-identified subject ID, COVID-19 status, age in years and sex were almost always included in the sample metadata. Where available, HLA class I and class II types were obtained from metadata supplied by the sample provider rather than from assay-based typing.

From the cysteine through the phenylalanine, the CDR3 covers 15 amino acids. The retained sequence is limited to the CDR3, 45 bases, with the frame set at the first base. The trim is 0 bases for V and 5 bases for J, with a gap of 13 bases between the germline ends. Per the germline V gene, SGHDN is the CDR1 and FVKESK is the CDR2. TCRbeta CDR3 regions were amplified from genomic DNA using the immunoSEQ Assay, a bias-controlled multiplex PCR. As for the original processing: Nucleated cell counts per sample were estimated from amplification of reference gene primers within the assay. To quantify the absolute abundance of each unique TCRbeta CDR3 rearrangement, sequence reads were collapsed and filtered. For each sample, productive Simpson clonality was calculated by taking the square root of Simpson's diversity index across productive rearrangements. TCRdb mirrors the immuneACCESS table, restricted to in-frame sequences. Some clones are absent from its copies; in checked studies, under half trace to an unresolved V gene, and the reason for the others is unknown. D and trimming were read from the DNA, whereas the V and J calls and clone size are those reported in that table. This sample has approximately 220,000 clones in its table, and 80% of those were observed once. The ten largest clones take up around 7% of the sample.

Overall results and qualifications from the work: The amount of clinical and demographic metadata varied by source and participant and was provided uncurated.

This clone occurred once. No antigen is known for it. The record has no base qualities; no much larger clone is one base away. Participants in the prospective study were enrolled through a virtual design, were aged roughly 18 to 90 years, and lived in some 24 United States geographic areas. In the prospective study, participants were assigned to cohorts based on the clinical history participants reported in a screening survey and a study questionnaire. In the prospective study, mobile phlebotomists collected whole blood, serum and a nasopharyngeal or oropharyngeal swab from each participant. Over a roughly two-month period, participants in the prospective study had the option of providing additional blood draws and questionnaires. Prospective study blood samples were shipped either frozen or at room temperature before DNA extraction.

Material for sequencing was PBMCs or T cells enriched from blood (not recorded which). The rearranged chain carries TRBV14 and TRBJ1-2; a tentative D match to TRBD1 spans 5 bases. The receptor's source is a woman aged 40 to 50 with acute COVID-19. The CDR3 in this case is CASSQETEAIYGYTF. The DNA reads TGTGCCAGCAGCCAAGAGACAGAGGCGATTTATGGCTACACCTTC.